This paragraph covers one T cell receptor (beta chain) sequence. The data are from a study of OX40 agonist ivuxolimab in advanced cancers. Turning to the study itself: From roughly 20 to 79 years was the age range, with a mean of around 56 years, and over 70% were male.

Measured with immunoSEQ multiplex PCR; TCRdb has only the in-frame clones, and not every one. The sample lists 75,000 to 95,000 clones, less than 95% occurring once. This CDR3 region has 15 residues. V was trimmed by 7 bases and J by 1 base, leaving 16 bases between them. Germline V gene data show CDR1 as SGHVS and CDR2 as FQNEAQ. The chain couples TRBV7-8 to TRBJ2-5; weak D call: TRBD2 (6 bases). The TCR comes from an adult with an advanced solid tumor such as melanoma, head and neck, liver or kidney cancer. Specimen: CD4+ or CD8+ T cells sorted from blood, collected in a trial of the OX40 agonist ivuxolimab. The CDR3 coding sequence is TGTGCCAGCACCAAACAGCGGGCGGCCCAAGAGACCCAGTACTTC. Its protein product is CASTKQRAAQETQYF.